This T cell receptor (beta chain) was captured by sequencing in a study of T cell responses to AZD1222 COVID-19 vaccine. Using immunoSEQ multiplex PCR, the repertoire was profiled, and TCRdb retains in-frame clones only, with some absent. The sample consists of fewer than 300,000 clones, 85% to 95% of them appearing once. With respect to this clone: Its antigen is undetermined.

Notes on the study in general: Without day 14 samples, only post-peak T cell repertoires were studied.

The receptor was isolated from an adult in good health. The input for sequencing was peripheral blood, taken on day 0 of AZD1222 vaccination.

The CDR3, as DNA: TGTGCCAGCAGCTTAGAGCCTAGCGGGGAGCTGTTTTTT. It codes for CASSLEPSGELFF. The chain combines TRBV11-2 with TRBJ2-2; D unresolved. The V end was cut by 0 bases, the J end by 7 bases, with 6 bases between. The CDR3 loop spans 13 amino acids. Per the germline V gene, CDR1 is SGHAT and CDR2 is FQNNGV.